This TCR beta chain was identified during a study of blood T cell repertoires in COVID-19. Whole-study context: From T cells, B-cell-depleted T cells, or PBMCs came the material, which was cDNA or gDNA.

The CDR3 has 17 amino acids. Germline lookup yields CDR1 LGHNA and CDR2 YSLEER. V dropped 2 bases and J dropped 4 bases, with 20 bases sitting between them. In the study's own analysis: Amplification from reference gene primers served as the basis for estimated nucleated cell counts. Only in-frame clones appear in the TCRdb table, and some are missing; sequencing was by immunoSEQ multiplex PCR. That table gives V, J and clone size, and the DNA gave D and trimming. The table records some 240,000 clones, roughly 85% of them present only once. The chain carries TRBV4-3 and TRBJ2-5; no reliable D call. The origin of this receptor is a woman between 65 and 79 years old with COVID-19, enrolled during active disease. Sequencing was carried out using peripheral blood. The CDR3 spells CASSQRTGLADGETQYF. In DNA form, the CDR3 reads TGCGCCAGCAGCCAACGAACCGGCTTAGCAGATGGAGAGACCCAGTACTTC.